The rows below give T cell receptor beta chains drawn from one sample of a study of T-cell reconstitution after alpha-beta-depleted transplantation in children. TCRdb reanalysed the PCR reads using MiXCR and keeps one entry per CDR3 protein. The data contain 500,000 to 650,000 distinct CDR3 sequences, more than 9.5% of them singletons. Sequenced material: PBMCs, mostly from graft donor cells, taken 180 days after TCRalphabeta/CD19-depleted stem cell transplant. All receptors derive from a female patient between 2 and 15 years old who had a stem cell transplant for aplastic anemia, so the T cells may come from the graft donor. Each CDR3 is given with its conserved first and last residue. The order of the fields is J gene, clone size, V gene, D gene, CDR3 DNA, CDR3 protein. D genes are given only for firm matches. Clone size, where shown, is once, few, many, or a class for clones that have expanded.

J: TRBJ1-2; size: few; V: TRBV28; D: .; DNA: TGTGCCAGCAGGGTAGAATATGGCTACACCTTC; CDR3: CASRVEYGYTF
J: TRBJ2-1; size: .; V: TRBV12-3/TRBV12-4; D: TRBD2; DNA: TGTGCCAGCAGTTTGGTAGCGGGAGGGCTGGTTGAGCAGTTCTTC; CDR3: CASSLVAGGLVEQFF
J: TRBJ1-5; size: .; V: TRBV28; D: .; DNA: TGTGCCAGCAGTGTTCCTTTAACCCAGCCCCAGCATTTT; CDR3: CASSVPLTQPQHF
J: TRBJ1-2; size: few; V: TRBV11-3; D: TRBD1; DNA: TGTGCCAGCACCCTTGACGACAGGGACTATGGCTACACCTTC; CDR3: CASTLDDRDYGYTF
J: TRBJ2-1; size: .; V: TRBV18; D: TRBD2; DNA: TGTGCCAGCTCGCCAATCGGGACTAGCCACAATGAGCAGTTCTTC; CDR3: CASSPIGTSHNEQFF
J: TRBJ2-3; size: many; V: TRBV19; D: .; DNA: TGTGCCAGCAGCATCGGGAGCACAGATACGCAGTATTTT; CDR3: CASSIGSTDTQYF
J: TRBJ1-1; size: many; V: TRBV29-1; D: .; DNA: TGCAGCGTCCAAGGGAGGAAAAACACTGAAGCTTTCTTT; CDR3: CSVQGRKNTEAFF
J: TRBJ2-3; size: .; V: TRBV9; D: .; DNA: TGTGCCAGCAGCGCGGGGACGGGAAGCGATACGCAGTATTTT; CDR3: CASSAGTGSDTQYF
J: TRBJ2-3; size: .; V: TRBV11-2; D: .; DNA: TGTGCCAGCAGCCTAACAGGGAACCCAGATACGCAGTATTTT; CDR3: CASSLTGNPDTQYF
J: TRBJ1-3; size: .; V: TRBV18; D: TRBD1; DNA: TGTGCCAGCTCTCTCACGGACAGGGGATCTGGAAACACCATATATTTT; CDR3: CASSLTDRGSGNTIYF